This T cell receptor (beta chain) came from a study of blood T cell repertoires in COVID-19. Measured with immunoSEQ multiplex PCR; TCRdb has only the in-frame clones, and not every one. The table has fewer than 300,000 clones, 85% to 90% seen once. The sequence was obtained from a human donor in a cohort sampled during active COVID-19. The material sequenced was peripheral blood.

CDR3 region: CASSSRQGNTGELFF. CDR3 nucleotides: TGCGCCAGCAGCTCGCGACAGGGGAACACCGGGGAGCTGTTTTTT. This chain connects TRBV5-1 to TRBJ2-2; 7 positions match TRBD1. The germline V gene encodes CDR1 SGHRS and CDR2 YFSETQ. The CDR3 extends over 15 amino acids. With 3 bases clipped from V and 1 base from J, the junction kept 3 bases outside the gene matches.